Presented here are 2 T cell receptor beta chains from one specimen sequenced in a study of T cell responses to AZD1222 COVID-19 vaccine. Profiling relied on immunoSEQ multiplex PCR, and the TCRdb table lists in-frame clones only, not all of them. The sample includes about 190,000 clones, roughly 92% of them seen just once. Sequencing was performed on peripheral blood, taken on day 0 of AZD1222 vaccination. The source is an adult in good health.

The rearrangement joins TRBV5-6 to TRBJ1-3; D not certain. This CDR3 is built from 13 residues. Germline assignment: CDR1 SGHDT and CDR2 YYEEEE. Trimming stripped 5 bases from V and 3 bases from J, with 9 bases between. The DNA of the CDR3 is TGTGCCAGCAGGAAACGGCTTGGAAACACCATATATTTT. Encoded protein: CASRKRLGNTIYF. Filled out from reference TRBV5-6 and TRBJ1-3, the complete variable domain reads DAGVTQSPTHLIKTRGQQVTLRCSPKSGHDTVSWYQQALGQGPQFIFQYYEEEERQRGNFPDRFSGHQFPNYSSELNVNALLLGDSALYLCASRKRLGNTIYFGEGSWLTVV.

The J gene is TRBJ2-5, the V gene TRBV9; 9 positions agree with TRBD2. The length of the CDR3 is 16 residues. Germline loops: CDR1 SGDLS, CDR2 YYNGEE. The ends lost 0 bases at V and 4 bases at J; junction bases unmatched: 7. The CDR3: CASSVAAGGTGETQYF. The CDR3 nucleotides read TGTGCCAGCAGCGTAGCAGCGGGGGGTACCGGAGAGACCCAGTACTTC.